This T cell receptor (beta chain) was identified during a study of blood T cell repertoires in COVID-19 (dated by TCRdb to the early 2020s). For the wider study: The collaborator samples originated in the United States, Italy and Spain and spanned the acute and convalescent phases of COVID-19. The prospective study material was composed of cDNA or gDNA derived from T cells, B-cell-depleted T cells, or PBMCs. Deeply sampled blood TCRbeta repertoires from subjects exposed to, actively infected with, or recovered from COVID-19 were included in the dataset. The samples were drawn from the first 160 participants of the ongoing ImmuneRACE study and from under 1,500 subjects provided by 6 global collaborators. A de-identified subject ID, COVID-19 status, age in years and sex were almost always included in the sample metadata. Where HLA class I and class II types were available, the types were taken from metadata supplied by the sample provider, not from assay-based typing. The repertoires were released in a freely available public database meant as a resource for research on the immune response to SARS-CoV-2.

General conclusions and limits of the study: The amount of clinical and demographic metadata varied by source and participant and was provided uncurated.

The CDR3 goes from the cysteine to the phenylalanine over 15 residues. The read is trimmed to its CDR3 DNA, 45 bases read in frame from base 1. Ends trimmed: V by 4 bases, J by 7 bases; bases unmatched to a gene: 7. For CDR1 and CDR2, the germline V gene lists LGHNA and YSLEER. In this sample, this clone turned up many times. Its antigen remains unidentified. Base qualities are not recorded, but no much larger clone differs from it by a single base. Each collaborating institution followed its own protocols to collect whole blood in K2EDTA tubes. For TCRbeta analysis, collaborators shipped samples in one of three forms: frozen whole blood, isolated PBMCs, or DNA extracted from either of those sample types. TCRbeta CDR3 regions were amplified from genomic DNA using the immunoSEQ Assay, a bias-controlled multiplex PCR. The study's processing was this. Within the assay, amplification of reference gene primers was used to estimate how many nucleated cells each sample contained. To quantify the absolute abundance of each unique TCRbeta CDR3 rearrangement, sequence reads were collapsed and filtered. For each sample, productive Simpson clonality was calculated by taking the square root of Simpson's diversity index across productive rearrangements. Here the immuneACCESS table is served through TCRdb, limited to in-frame sequences with V and J called. Missing clones are a known gap in these copies; in checked studies unresolved V genes cover under half, and the rest lacks a known reason. V and J calls and clone size are given by that table; D and trimming were obtained from the DNA. Here the sample has about 250,000 clones; 85% occur a single time. The top ten clones comprise about 5.1% of the sample.

The clonotype was recovered from a man aged 45-65 years with active or convalescent COVID-19. The sequence links TRBV4-3 to TRBJ2-5, with 12 central nucleotides matching TRBD2. The sample comprised peripheral blood. The sequenced DNA is TGCGCCAGCAGCCCGACTAGCGGGAGCGGTGTGACCCAGTACTTC. This translates into CASSPTSGSGVTQYF.